This T cell receptor beta chain was retrieved from a study of persistence of HIV-infected CD4 T cells (dated by TCRdb to 2020 to 2021). Background on the whole study: The median time participants had been on suppressive ART was about eight years. TCRbeta sequencing assessed the clonality of all cells in each sorted population, while proviral sequencing assessed the clonality of infected cells. Anti-CD3/anti-CD28 stimulation activated a higher proportion of cells, with a lower memory fraction, than antigen stimulation. Peripheral blood samples of up to about 200 mL were taken at multiple time points, with the exception of a couple of participants who underwent leukapheresis at a single time point. CMV- and HIV-1 Gag-responding CD4+ T cells were isolated from ART-treated individuals so that antigen-driven clonal expansion of HIV-1-infected cells could be examined. For the TCR cluster analysis across participants, 8 or 9 participants were included for CMV and more than five participants for Gag. General conclusions and limits of the study: Because the TCR analyses were done in bulk, restricting them to just the rare CMV-responding cells that actually carried HIV-1 proviruses was not possible. Enrichment of degenerate expanded CDR3beta sequences was found in antigen-responding cells, suggesting convergent selection of CD4+ responses to CMV and Gag. Only a small number of individuals took part in the study, and the range of antigens tested was limited. Significantly lower TCRbeta richness was observed in CMV- and Gag-responding cells than in anti-CD3/anti-CD28-responding cells, and higher oligoclonality was observed in CMV-responding cells than in CD3/CD28-stimulated and Gag-responding cells. TCR oligoclonality correlated with proviral oligoclonality within the same sorted populations.

TCRbeta repertoires were sequenced from genomic DNA with the immunoSEQ hsTCRB assay version 4 in survey mode. Genomic DNA was diluted to around 9.4 ng/uL, and up to roughly 1 ug per sample was used for TCRbeta sequencing. The authors processed their data as follows. TCRbeta data analysis was done in ImmunoSeq Analyzer 3.0, and diversity was calculated on productive nucleotide rearrangements. The improved Chao index was used to estimate lower-bound TCR diversity, and the Gini coefficient was used to estimate clonality using the Immunarch R package. Different nucleotide rearrangements encoding the same CDR3beta amino acid sequence were treated as distinct clonotypes. TCRbeta sequences significantly enriched in antigen-responding cells relative to anti-CD3/anti-CD28-activated cells were identified by differential abundance analysis. TCRs were clustered by predicted peptide-MHC specificity with GLIPH2, both within individual participants and across merged participant data sets. TCRdb limited this immuneACCESS table to in-frame rearrangements with V and J called. A share of clones is missing; checked studies link under half to unresolved V genes, and the rest is unexplained. Clone size and the V and J calls come from that table; the DNA yielded D and trimming. A total of 37,000 or so clones appear in this sample, around 90% of them only once. The top ten clonotypes cover about 1.3% of the sample.

The germline V gene (reference sequence) provides CDR1 LNHDA and CDR2 SQIVND. From the cysteine up to the phenylalanine, the CDR3 has a length of 15 residues. Only CDR3 DNA remains: 45 bases, in frame from the first base. Ends trimmed: V by 7 bases, J by 5 bases; bases unmatched to a gene: 9. Turning to this clone: Its binding antigen is unknown. No quality values exist for individual bases; no much larger clone is one base distant.

Per the publication, the treatment or condition label means: suppressive antiretroviral therapy. As a nonspecific positive control representing the CD4+ T cell repertoire, the cells were stimulated with anti-CD3/anti-CD28 magnetic beads. Responding CD4+ T cells were sorted by upregulation of both CD40 ligand and CD69. HIV-1-infected adults in whom suppressive ART had been started during chronic infection were enrolled as participants. Participants had undetectable plasma HIV-1 RNA below 50 copies/mL for at least 4 years. To be included, a participant needed positive CMV serology and a CD4+ T cell count above 400 cells/uL. Before stimulation, PBMCs were isolated using density centrifugation and depleted of CD8+ T cells. For around 18 hours, the CD8-depleted PBMCs were stimulated with anti-CD28/CD49d costimulation, a CD40-blocking antibody, and enfuvirtide to prevent new infections. Cells were sorted on a Beckman Coulter MoFlo Legacy or XDP sorter, with propidium iodide excluding dead cells. Genomic DNA was extracted using the QIAamp DNA Mini Kit for samples with more than one million cells and using the Quick-DNA Microprep Kit for all other samples.

The clonotype was recovered from an adult man with HIV who was CMV-seropositive. Sequences were derived from CD4+ T cells sorted from PBMCs after approximately 19-hour stimulation, sampled from a patient who received antiretroviral therapy. The cell subset or site label, read with the paper, signifies: CD40L+CD69+ CD4 T cells responding to anti-CD3/anti-CD28 beads, representing the overall repertoire. The V and J segments used are TRBV19 and TRBJ2-1; 9 bases in between match TRBD2. The DNA is TGTGCCAGTACCCCGTGGGCTAGCGGGGACAATGAGCAGTTCTTC. This gives the protein CASTPWASGDNEQFF.